This T cell receptor (beta chain) was captured in a study of T cells in Graves' hyperthyroidism and ophthalmopathy. As for the study in general: Peripheral blood sampling occurred at initial diagnosis, before any treatment.

Clinicians diagnosed patients from clinical symptoms, serum thyroxine and TRAb, thyroid ultrasound and orbital computed tomography. V was pared by 3 bases and J by 5 bases, with 9 bases of the junction left unmatched. Germline loops: CDR1 SGHNT, CDR2 YYREEE (reference sequence). This CDR3 contains 16 residues. Amplification of TCR beta CDR3 regions was performed using RNA transcripts as template. The primer set for the first-round RT-PCR of the TCR CDR3 was HTBI. Each CDR3 protein is one row after TCRdb ran MiXCR on the multiplex PCR reads. Among about 400,000 distinct CDR3 sequences listed, more than 14% were seen once.

This TCR was sampled from a woman aged 30 to 39 with Graves' ophthalmopathy. The V call is TRBV5-4, the J call TRBJ2-3; 10 nucleotides align to TRBD2. Sequenced: blood. DNA of the CDR3: TGTGCCAGCAGCTCAAAGCGGGGGGGCCGGGAAGATACGCAGTATTTT. Encoded protein: CASSSKRGGREDTQYF.